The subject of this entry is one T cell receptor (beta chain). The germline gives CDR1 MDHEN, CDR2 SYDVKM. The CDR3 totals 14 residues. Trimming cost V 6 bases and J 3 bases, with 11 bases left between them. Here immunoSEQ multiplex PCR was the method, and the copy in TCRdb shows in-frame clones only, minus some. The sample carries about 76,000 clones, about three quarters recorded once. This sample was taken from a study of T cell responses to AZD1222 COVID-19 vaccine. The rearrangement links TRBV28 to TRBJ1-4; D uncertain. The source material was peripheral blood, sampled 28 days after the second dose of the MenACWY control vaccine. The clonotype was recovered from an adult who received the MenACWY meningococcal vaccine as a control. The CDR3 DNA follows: TGTGCCAGCAGCTCAGTCGGATCTAATGAAAAACTGTTTTTT. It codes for CASSSVGSNEKLFF.